This T cell receptor (beta chain) was profiled in a study of blood T cell repertoires in COVID-19. Looking at the study overall: Whether acute or convalescent, the COVID-19 samples came from the United States, Italy and Spain. The analysed material was cDNA or gDNA that came from T cells, B-cell-depleted T cells, or PBMCs.

Germline CDR1 is SGHRS and CDR2 is YFSETQ. The V end was cut by 4 bases, the J end by 3 bases, with 11 bases between. CDR3 length equals 14 residues. As originally analysed: Amplifying reference gene primers gave estimates of nucleated cell counts. The protocol was immunoSEQ multiplex PCR, while the TCRdb copy is restricted to in-frame clones and leaves out a portion. Clone size and the V and J calls come from that table; the DNA yielded D and trimming. The sample lists 200,000 or so clones, approximately 80% occurring once. The sample holds one count of this clone. Sample: peripheral blood. The sequence came from a human donor with acute or convalescent COVID-19. The donor label of this sample is uncertain. This chain uses TRBV5-1 with TRBJ1-5; D is unresolved. The DNA of the CDR3 is TGCGCCAGCAGCCTGGACGGAGTCAATCAGCCCCAGCATTTT. Translation gives CASSLDGVNQPQHF.